This entry lists 20 T cell receptor beta chains sequenced from one sample in a study of radiotherapy plus CTLA-4 blockade in lung cancer. Libraries were prepared by immunoSEQ multiplex PCR; TCRdb keeps only in-frame clonotypes and omits some of them. The sample lists 120,000 or so clones, 80% to 90% occurring once. Source: peripheral blood, taken from a patient treated with radiotherapy plus ipilimumab. The receptors were sampled from a human donor with non-small cell lung cancer that progressed on radiotherapy plus ipilimumab.

The chain joins TRBV19 to TRBJ2-7; 11 bases agree with TRBD2. The CDR3 contains 14 residues. Germline V gene lookup returns CDR1 LNHDA and CDR2 SQIVND (reference sequence). With V trimmed by 5 bases and J by 6 bases, 6 bases remained unmatched. The CDR3 DNA sequence: TGTGCCAGTAGTGCCCTTACTAGCGGGGGCGAGCAGTACTTC. Translating gives CASSALTSGGEQYF.

This chain connects TRBV6-5 to TRBJ2-3, with TRBD2 as a possible D gene (6 bases). CDR3 length equals 15 residues. With 2 bases removed from V and 2 bases from J, the gap between germline ends came to 11 bases. Germline V gives CDR1 MNHEY, CDR2 SVGAGI. For the CDR3, the DNA is TGTGCCAGCAGTTACGGGGCGGGGAACACAGATACGCAGTATTTT. It specifies CASSYGAGNTDTQYF.

The rearrangement uses TRBV2 and TRBJ1-5; TRBD1 aligns across 7 bases. The CDR3 loop spans 15 amino acids. Trimming took 5 bases from V and 5 from J; bases not matched to a gene: 9. Germline assignment: CDR1 SNHLY and CDR2 FYNNEI. The CDR3 spells CASSSQGRGYQPQHF. The CDR3 DNA follows: TGTGCCAGCAGTTCACAGGGGCGGGGATATCAGCCCCAGCATTTT.

A remark on this clone: The same CDR3 is also encoded by other DNA sequences in this sample. The chain employs TRBV5-4 and TRBJ2-7; 8 bases match TRBD1. This CDR3 spans 13 amino acids. Looked up from germline, CDR1 is SGHNT and CDR2 is YYREEE (reference sequence). The V gene end was trimmed by 4 bases and the J gene end by 5 bases; junction bases not matched to a gene: 5. The CDR3 DNA sequence: TGTGCCAGCAGCGTAGGACAGGGCGACGAGCAGTACTTC. Protein sequence: CASSVGQGDEQYF. The full variable domain, rest sourced from reference TRBV5-4 and TRBJ2-7, is ETGVTQSPTHLIKTRGQQVTLRCSSQSGHNTVSWYQQALGQGPQFIFQYYREEENGRGNFPPRFSGLQFPNYSSELNVNALELDDSALYLCASSVGQGDEQYFGPGTRLTVT.

The chain carries TRBV11-2 and TRBJ2-1; 11 nucleotides align to TRBD2. The V segment lost 5 bases and the J segment 6 bases; nucleotides outside the gene matches: 6. The CDR3 runs 15 residues. CDR1 and CDR2 (germline): SGHAT, FQNNGV. CDR3 amino acids: CASSRGTSGRNEQFF. CDR3 nucleotide sequence: TGTGCCAGCAGCCGAGGGACTAGCGGTCGCAATGAGCAGTTCTTC.

The chain employs TRBV7-8 and TRBJ1-2; D gene ambiguous. V was clipped by 1 base and J by 2 bases, with 8 bases between them. Germline V gene data show CDR1 as SGHVS and CDR2 as FQNEAQ. The CDR3 has 14 amino acids. The CDR3 is CASSLVERNYGYTF. The CDR3 region has the DNA TGTGCCAGCAGCTTAGTCGAGCGGAACTATGGCTACACCTTC. The whole variable domain, remainder taken from reference TRBV7-8 and TRBJ1-2, is GAGVSQSPRYKVAKRGQDVALRCDPISGHVSLFWYQQALGQGPEFLTYFQNEAQLDKSGLPSDRFFAERPEGSVSTLKIQRTQQEDSAVYLCASSLVERNYGYTFGSGTRLTVV.

The chain joins TRBV5-4 to TRBJ2-7; D is uncertain. The V and J ends lost 4 bases and 5 bases respectively, with 16 bases between them. This CDR3 is built from 14 residues. Looked up from germline, CDR1 is SGHNT and CDR2 is YYREEE (reference sequence). CDR3 sequence: CASSPYGLMDEQYF. In DNA form, the CDR3 reads TGTGCCAGCAGCCCGTATGGTTTAATGGACGAGCAGTACTTC. Complete variable domain (other parts from reference TRBV5-4 and TRBJ2-7): ETGVTQSPTHLIKTRGQQVTLRCSSQSGHNTVSWYQQALGQGPQFIFQYYREEENGRGNFPPRFSGLQFPNYSSELNVNALELDDSALYLCASSPYGLMDEQYFGPGTRLTVT.

The chain links TRBV19 to TRBJ1-5; no definite D call. Germline CDR1 LNHDA, CDR2 SQIVND (reference sequence). Between the trimmed V and J ends, which lost 0 bases and 1 base, there was a span of 7 bases. The CDR3 spans 15 residues. CDR3 DNA sequence: TGTGCCAGTAGTATAGATGTACAGAGCAATCAGCCCCAGCATTTT. Encoded protein: CASSIDVQSNQPQHF.

This rearrangement joins TRBV15 to TRBJ2-2, with 7 bases aligning to TRBD2. From germline, CDR1 is LNHNV and CDR2 YYDKDF (reference sequence). This CDR3 is 17 amino acids long. V shed 3 bases and J 8 bases; nucleotides not matched to a gene: 15. In nucleotides, the CDR3 is TGTGCCACCAGCAGGGACTACGGGACTAACGCCAGAGGGGAGCTGTTTTTT. Translating gives CATSRDYGTNARGELFF.

CDR3 nucleotide sequence: TGCGCCAGCAGCCCCTCAGGACAGGGACCGGTGTACGAGCAGTACTTC. As protein: CASSPSGQGPVYEQYF. The rearrangement links TRBV5-1 to TRBJ2-7, with 8 bases lining up with TRBD1. Looked up from germline, CDR1 is SGHRS and CDR2 is YFSETQ. CDR3 length: 16 amino acids. Unmatched junction bases numbered 13, after V lost 4 bases and J lost 4 bases.

In regard to this clone: Other DNA sequences within the sample encode an identical CDR3. V is TRBV6-1 and J is TRBJ2-3, with D hard to call. Trimming left V 4 bases short and J 0 bases short, with 8 bases between. The CDR3 runs 14 residues. The germline CDR1 and CDR2 sequences are MNHNS and SASEGT. Here the CDR3 reads CASSVGGSTDTQYF. In nucleotides, the CDR3 is TGTGCCAGCAGTGTGGGCGGTAGCACAGATACGCAGTATTTT.

This sequence joins TRBV7-8 and TRBJ1-2, with 8 bases matching TRBD1. Trimming removed 8 bases from V and 1 base from J; junction bases left unmatched: 6. There are 14 residues in the CDR3. Germline CDR1 SGHVS, CDR2 FQNEAQ. The CDR3 spells CASSRTGINYGYTF. The CDR3 nucleotides read TGTGCCAGCTCCCGGACAGGGATTAACTATGGCTACACCTTC.

V is TRBV29-1 and J is TRBJ2-5; D remains ambiguous. The CDR3 covers 12 residues. In germline, CDR1 is SQVTM, CDR2 ANQGSEA. The V end was cut by 7 bases, the J end by 4 bases, with 13 bases between. The CDR3 nucleotides are TGCAGCGCCGCCGACCCGGGAGAGACCCAGTACTTC. This gives the protein CSAADPGETQYF. The full variable domain, with the rest looked up from reference TRBV29-1 and TRBJ2-5, is SAVISQKPSRDICQRGTSLTIQCQVDSQVTMMFWYRQQPGQSLTLIATANQGSEATYESGFVIDKFPISRPNLTFSTLTVSNMSPEDSSIYLCSAADPGETQYFGPGTRLLVL.

The genes are TRBV7-3 and TRBJ2-7; 13 bases are a match to TRBD2. The CDR3 extends over 15 amino acids. V shed 4 bases and J 5 bases; nucleotides not matched to a gene: 5. Germline CDR1 reads SGHTA; CDR2 reads FQGTGA. The CDR3 here is CASSYGTSGINEQYF. For the CDR3, the DNA is TGTGCCAGCAGCTATGGGACTAGCGGGATCAACGAGCAGTACTTC.

The chain has TRBV4-2 and TRBJ2-4; 13 bases are shared with TRBD2. CDR3 length: 22 residues. Trimming at V came to 4 bases and at J to 5 bases, leaving 23 bases not matched to a gene. From germline, CDR1 is LGHNA and CDR2 YNFKEQ. The CDR3 spells CASSPQGATTSGRAWWENIQYF. The CDR3 nucleotides read TGTGCCAGCAGCCCCCAGGGGGCCACAACTAGCGGGAGGGCCTGGTGGGAAAACATTCAGTACTTC.

The V call is TRBV6-6, the J call TRBJ1-1; the D gene is possibly TRBD1 (5 bases). Germline values: CDR1 MNHNY, CDR2 SVGAGI (reference sequence). This CDR3 is built from 12 residues. V lost 4 bases, J lost 8 bases, and 11 bases lay in between. The CDR3 is CASSFNWGEAFF. The CDR3 bases are TGTGCCAGCAGTTTTAATTGGGGGGAAGCTTTCTTT.

This chain joins TRBV10-3 and TRBJ2-1; 9 bases are a match to TRBD1. In germline, CDR1 is ENHRY, CDR2 SYGVKD. This CDR3 is built from 16 residues. The ends lost 2 bases at V and 7 bases at J; junction bases unmatched: 9. CDR3 DNA: TGTGCCATCAGTGAGGGGAGCAGACAGGGGGATAATGAGCAGTTCTTC. It encodes CAISEGSRQGDNEQFF.

This rearrangement joins TRBV12-2 to TRBJ1-2. TRBV12-2 is flagged as a pseudogene. The CDR3 is made up of 16 amino acids. DNA for the CDR3: TGTGCAAGTCGCTTAGGACGTAGGGTTCCCGCTCGTGGCTACACCTTC. This gives the protein CASRLGRRVPARGYTF.

The gene calls are TRBV2 and TRBJ2-1, with TRBD2 identical over 8 bases. Germline CDR1 reads SNHLY; CDR2 reads FYNNEI. V lost 7 bases and J lost 2; bases outside the gene matches: 7. CDR3 length: 15 amino acids. The chain's CDR3 is CASKPTSGTYNEQFF. CDR3 sequence (DNA): TGTGCCAGCAAACCTACTAGCGGTACCTACAATGAGCAGTTCTTC. Full variable domain (remainder filled in from reference TRBV2 and TRBJ2-1): EPEVTQTPSHQVTQMGQEVILRCVPISNHLYFYWYRQILGQKVEFLVSFYNNEISEKSEIFDDQFSVERPDGSNFTLKIRSTKLEDSAMYFCASKPTSGTYNEQFFGPGTRLTVL.

The CDR3 is CASSPRTGVEYGYTF. The DNA for the CDR3 is TGCGCCAGCAGCCCGCGGACAGGGGTGGAGTATGGCTACACCTTC. V and J are TRBV5-1 and TRBJ1-2, with TRBD1 matching over 9 bases. The CDR3 has 15 amino acids. Trimming took 4 bases from V and 5 from J; bases not matched to a gene: 9. The V gene's germline CDR1 is SGHRS and CDR2 YFSETQ. Together with reference TRBV5-1 and TRBJ1-2, the CDR3 gives the full variable domain: KAGVTQTPRYLIKTRGQQVTLSCSPISGHRSVSWYQQTPGQGLQFLFEYFSETQRNKGNFPGRFSGRQFSNSRSEMNVSTLELGDSALYLCASSPRTGVEYGYTFGSGTRLTVV.